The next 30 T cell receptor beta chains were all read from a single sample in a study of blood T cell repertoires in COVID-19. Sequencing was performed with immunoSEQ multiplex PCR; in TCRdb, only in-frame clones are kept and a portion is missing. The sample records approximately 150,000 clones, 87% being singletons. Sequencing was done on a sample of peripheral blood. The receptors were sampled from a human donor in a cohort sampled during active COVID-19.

This chain's CDR3 is CASSSSGRAGGEQFF. The DNA for the CDR3 is TGTGCCAGCAGCTCGAGCGGGAGGGCCGGGGGAGAGCAGTTCTTC. The rearrangement uses TRBV7-9 and TRBJ2-1, with 10 bases aligning to TRBD2. The CDR3 covers 15 residues. Germline V gene lookup returns CDR1 SEHNR and CDR2 FQNEAQ (reference sequence). J gave up 10 bases and V 4 bases, and 10 bases lay outside the gene matches. The entire variable domain, with the rest obtained from reference TRBV7-9 and TRBJ2-1, is as follows: DTGVSQNPRHKITKRGQNVTFRCDPISEHNRLYWYRQTLGQGPEFLTYFQNEAQLEKSRLLSDRFSAERPKGSFSTLEIQRTEQGDSAMYLCASSSSGRAGGEQFFGPGTRLTVL.

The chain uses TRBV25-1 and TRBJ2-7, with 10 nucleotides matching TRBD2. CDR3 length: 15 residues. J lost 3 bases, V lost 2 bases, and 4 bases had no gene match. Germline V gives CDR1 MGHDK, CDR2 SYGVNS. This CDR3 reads CASSETGTSVYEQYF. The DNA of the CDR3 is TGTGCCAGCAGTGAAACCGGGACTAGCGTCTACGAGCAGTACTTC.

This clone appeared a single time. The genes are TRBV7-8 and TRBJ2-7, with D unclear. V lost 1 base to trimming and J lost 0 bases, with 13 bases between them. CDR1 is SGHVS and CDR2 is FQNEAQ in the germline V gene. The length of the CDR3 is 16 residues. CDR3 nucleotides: TGTGCCAGCAGCTTAGAGAGAGGTGCGAGCTCCTACGAGCAGTACTTC. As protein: CASSLERGASSYEQYF.

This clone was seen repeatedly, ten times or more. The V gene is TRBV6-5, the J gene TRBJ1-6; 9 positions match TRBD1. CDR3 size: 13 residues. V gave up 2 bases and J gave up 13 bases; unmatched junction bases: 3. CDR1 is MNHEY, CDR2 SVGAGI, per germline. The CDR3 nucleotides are TGTGCCAGCAGTTACCGACAGGGGGTTCCCCTCCACTTT. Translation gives CASSYRQGVPLHF.

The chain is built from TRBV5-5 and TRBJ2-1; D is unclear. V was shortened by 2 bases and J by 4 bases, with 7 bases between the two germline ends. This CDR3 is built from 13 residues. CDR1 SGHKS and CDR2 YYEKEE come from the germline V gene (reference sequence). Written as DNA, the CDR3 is TGTGCCAGCAGCTTCGCAGTATACAATGAGCAGTTCTTC. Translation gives CASSFAVYNEQFF.

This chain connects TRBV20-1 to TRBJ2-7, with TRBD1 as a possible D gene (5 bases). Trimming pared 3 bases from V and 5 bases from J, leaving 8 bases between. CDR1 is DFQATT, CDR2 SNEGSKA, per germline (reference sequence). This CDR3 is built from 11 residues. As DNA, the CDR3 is TGCAGTGCTAGGGACACCCACGAGCAGTACTTC. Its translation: CSARDTHEQYF.

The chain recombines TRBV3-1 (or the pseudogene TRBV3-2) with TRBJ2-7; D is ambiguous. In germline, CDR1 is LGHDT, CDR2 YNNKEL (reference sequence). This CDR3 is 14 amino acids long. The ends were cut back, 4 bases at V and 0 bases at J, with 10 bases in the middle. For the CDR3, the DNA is TGTGCCAGCAGCCGTTCACCAGTCTCCTACGAGCAGTACTTC. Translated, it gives CASSRSPVSYEQYF.

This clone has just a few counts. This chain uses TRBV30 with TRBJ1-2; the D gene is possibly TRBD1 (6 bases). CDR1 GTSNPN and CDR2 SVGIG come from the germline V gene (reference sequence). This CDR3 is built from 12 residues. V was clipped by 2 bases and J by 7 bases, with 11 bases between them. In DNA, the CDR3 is TGTGCCTGGAGTAATCAGGGGCCTGGCTACACCTTC. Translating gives CAWSNQGPGYTF.

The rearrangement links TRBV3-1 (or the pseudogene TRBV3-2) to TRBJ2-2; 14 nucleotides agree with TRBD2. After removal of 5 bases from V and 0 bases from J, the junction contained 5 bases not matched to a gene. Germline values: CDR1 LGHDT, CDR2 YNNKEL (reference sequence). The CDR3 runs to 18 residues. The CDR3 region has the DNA TGTGCCAGCAGCTTAGGACTAGCGGGAGGTGCGAACACCGGGGAGCTGTTTTTT. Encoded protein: CASSLGLAGGANTGELFF.

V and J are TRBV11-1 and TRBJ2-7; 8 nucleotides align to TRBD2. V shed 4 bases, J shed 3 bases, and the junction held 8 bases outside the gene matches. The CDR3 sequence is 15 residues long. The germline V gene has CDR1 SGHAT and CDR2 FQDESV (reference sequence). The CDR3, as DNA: TGTGCCAGCAGCTCCGCCGGGACTAGAAACTACGAGCAGTACTTC. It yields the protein CASSSAGTRNYEQYF.

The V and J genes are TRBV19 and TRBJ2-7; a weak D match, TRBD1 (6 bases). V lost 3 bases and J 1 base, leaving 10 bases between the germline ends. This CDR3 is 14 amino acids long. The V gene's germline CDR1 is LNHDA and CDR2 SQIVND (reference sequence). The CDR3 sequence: CASSIVGASYEQYF. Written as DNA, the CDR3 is TGTGCCAGTAGTATTGTGGGGGCTTCCTACGAGCAGTACTTC.

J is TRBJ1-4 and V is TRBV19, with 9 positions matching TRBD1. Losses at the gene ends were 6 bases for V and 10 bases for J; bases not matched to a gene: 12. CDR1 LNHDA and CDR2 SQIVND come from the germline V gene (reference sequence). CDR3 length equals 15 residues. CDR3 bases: TGTGCCAGTAGCTTACCGGGACAGGGTGTTGTAAAACTGTTTTTT. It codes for CASSLPGQGVVKLFF.

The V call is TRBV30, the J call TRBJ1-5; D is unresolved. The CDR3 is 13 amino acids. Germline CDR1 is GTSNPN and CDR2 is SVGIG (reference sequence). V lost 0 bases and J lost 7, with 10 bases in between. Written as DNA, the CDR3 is TGTGCCTGGAGTGTCGGGGTTCGGCAGCCCCAGCATTTT. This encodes CAWSVGVRQPQHF.

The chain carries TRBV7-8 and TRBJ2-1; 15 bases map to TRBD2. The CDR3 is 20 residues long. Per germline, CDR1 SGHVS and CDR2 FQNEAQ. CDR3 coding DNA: TGTGCGATCCGGGGACAGGGAATGGGACTAGCGGGGGGAGCCGGGAATGAGCAGTTCTTC. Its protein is CAIRGQGMGLAGGAGNEQFF.

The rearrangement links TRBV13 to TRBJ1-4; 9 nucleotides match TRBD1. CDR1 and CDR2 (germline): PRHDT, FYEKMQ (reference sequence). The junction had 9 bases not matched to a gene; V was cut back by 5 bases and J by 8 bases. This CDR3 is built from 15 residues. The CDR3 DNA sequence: TGTGCCAGCAGCAGAACCGGGACAGGGCGCGAAAAACTGTTTTTT. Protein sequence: CASSRTGTGREKLFF.

Here the CDR3 DNA reads TGTGCCAGCAGCCCAGGACAGACCTACGAGCAGTACTTC. Translation: CASSPGQTYEQYF. The chain combines TRBV7-2 with TRBJ2-7; tentative D call: TRBD1 (6 bases). This CDR3 has 13 residues. Germline-derived CDR1 and CDR2 are SGHTA and FQGNSA. The germline V and J ends were trimmed by 5 bases and 2 bases, with 10 bases remaining between them. Full variable domain (outside the CDR3, taken from reference TRBV7-2 and TRBJ2-7): GAGVSQSPSNKVTEKGKDVELRCDPISGHTALYWYRQSLGQGLEFLIYFQGNSAPDKSGLPSDRFSAERTGGSVSTLTIQRTQQEDSAVYLCASSPGQTYEQYFGPGTRLTVT.

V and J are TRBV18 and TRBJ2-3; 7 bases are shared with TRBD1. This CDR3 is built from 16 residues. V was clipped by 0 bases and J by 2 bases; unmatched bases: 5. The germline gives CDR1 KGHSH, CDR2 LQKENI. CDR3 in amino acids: CASSPPPGQLTDTQYF. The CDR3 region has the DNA TGTGCCAGCTCACCACCTCCGGGACAGCTCACAGATACGCAGTATTTT.

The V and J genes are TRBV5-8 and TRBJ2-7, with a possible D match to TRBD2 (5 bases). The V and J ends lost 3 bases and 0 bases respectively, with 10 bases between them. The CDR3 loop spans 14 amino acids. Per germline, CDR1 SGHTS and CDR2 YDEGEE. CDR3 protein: CASSYDGDSYEQYF. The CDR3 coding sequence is TGTGCCAGCAGCTATGACGGGGACTCCTACGAGCAGTACTTC.

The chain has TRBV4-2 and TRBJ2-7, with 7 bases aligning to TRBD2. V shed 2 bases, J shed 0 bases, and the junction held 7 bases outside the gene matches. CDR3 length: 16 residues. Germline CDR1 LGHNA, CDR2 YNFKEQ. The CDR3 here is CASSQSLAASSYEQYF. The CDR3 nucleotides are TGTGCCAGCAGCCAATCCCTAGCGGCGAGCTCCTACGAGCAGTACTTC.

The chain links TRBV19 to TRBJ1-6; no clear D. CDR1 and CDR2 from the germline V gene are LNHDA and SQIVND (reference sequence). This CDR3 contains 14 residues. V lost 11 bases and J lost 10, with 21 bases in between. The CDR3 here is CASSSAFSESPLHF. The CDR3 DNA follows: TGTGCCTCTTCGTCCGCTTTTTCGGAGTCACCCCTCCACTTT.

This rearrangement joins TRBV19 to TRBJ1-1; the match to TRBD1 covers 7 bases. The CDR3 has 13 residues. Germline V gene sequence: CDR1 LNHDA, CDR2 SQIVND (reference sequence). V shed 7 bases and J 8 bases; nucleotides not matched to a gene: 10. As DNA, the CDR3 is TGTGCCAGTACCCGAGTGGGGGGACAGGAAGCTTTCTTT. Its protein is CASTRVGGQEAFF.

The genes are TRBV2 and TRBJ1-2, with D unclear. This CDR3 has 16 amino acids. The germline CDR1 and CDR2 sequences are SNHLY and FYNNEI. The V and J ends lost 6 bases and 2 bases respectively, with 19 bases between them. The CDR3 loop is CASRALLVRKNYGYTF. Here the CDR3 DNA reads TGTGCCAGCAGGGCTCTCTTAGTGCGGAAAAACTATGGCTACACCTTC.

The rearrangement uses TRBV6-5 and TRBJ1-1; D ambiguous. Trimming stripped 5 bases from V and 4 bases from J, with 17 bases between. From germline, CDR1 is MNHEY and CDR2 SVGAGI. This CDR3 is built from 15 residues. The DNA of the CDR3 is TGTGCCAGCAGTCCCGACATCCTCCTGGGCACTGAAGCTTTCTTT. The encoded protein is CASSPDILLGTEAFF.

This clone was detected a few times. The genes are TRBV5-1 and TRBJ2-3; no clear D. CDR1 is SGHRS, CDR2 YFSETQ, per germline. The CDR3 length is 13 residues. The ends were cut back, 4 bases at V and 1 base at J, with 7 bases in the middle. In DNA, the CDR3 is TGCGCCAGCAGCCTCCTCCGCACAGATACGCAGTATTTT. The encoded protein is CASSLLRTDTQYF. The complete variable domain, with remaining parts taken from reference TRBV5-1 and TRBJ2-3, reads KAGVTQTPRYLIKTRGQQVTLSCSPISGHRSVSWYQQTPGQGLQFLFEYFSETQRNKGNFPGRFSGRQFSNSRSEMNVSTLELGDSALYLCASSLLRTDTQYFGPGTRLTVL.

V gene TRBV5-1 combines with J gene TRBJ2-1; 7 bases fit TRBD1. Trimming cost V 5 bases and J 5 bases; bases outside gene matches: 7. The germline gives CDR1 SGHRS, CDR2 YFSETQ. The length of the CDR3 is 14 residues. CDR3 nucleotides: TGCGCCAGCAGTTCCGGACAGGCCGACAATGAGCAGTTCTTC. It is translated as CASSSGQADNEQFF. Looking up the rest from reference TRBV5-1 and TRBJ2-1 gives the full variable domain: KAGVTQTPRYLIKTRGQQVTLSCSPISGHRSVSWYQQTPGQGLQFLFEYFSETQRNKGNFPGRFSGRQFSNSRSEMNVSTLELGDSALYLCASSSGQADNEQFFGPGTRLTVL.

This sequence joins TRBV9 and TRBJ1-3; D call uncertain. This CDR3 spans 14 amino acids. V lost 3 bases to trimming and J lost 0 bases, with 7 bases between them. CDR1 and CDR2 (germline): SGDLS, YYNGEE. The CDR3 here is CASSGTSSGNTIYF. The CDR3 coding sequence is TGTGCCAGCAGCGGTACGAGCTCTGGAAACACCATATATTTT. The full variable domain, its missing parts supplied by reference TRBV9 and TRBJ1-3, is DSGVTQTPKHLITATGQRVTLRCSPRSGDLSVYWYQQSLDQGLQFLIQYYNGEERAKGNILERFSAQQFPDLHSELNLSSLELGDSALYFCASSGTSSGNTIYFGEGSWLTVV.

The DNA of the CDR3 is TGTGCCAGCGGTAGGGACAGCGCCTACGAGCAGTACTTC. Amino acids: CASGRDSAYEQYF. The J gene is TRBJ2-7, the V gene TRBV6-5; 7 nucleotides align to TRBD1. CDR3 size: 13 residues. From germline, CDR1 is MNHEY and CDR2 SVGAGI. Trimming removed 8 bases from V and 2 bases from J; junction bases left unmatched: 6.

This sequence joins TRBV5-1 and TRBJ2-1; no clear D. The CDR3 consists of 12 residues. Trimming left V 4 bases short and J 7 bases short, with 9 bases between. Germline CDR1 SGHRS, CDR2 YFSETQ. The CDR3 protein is CASSKTGNEQFF. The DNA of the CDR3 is TGCGCCAGCAGCAAGACTGGGAATGAGCAGTTCTTC.

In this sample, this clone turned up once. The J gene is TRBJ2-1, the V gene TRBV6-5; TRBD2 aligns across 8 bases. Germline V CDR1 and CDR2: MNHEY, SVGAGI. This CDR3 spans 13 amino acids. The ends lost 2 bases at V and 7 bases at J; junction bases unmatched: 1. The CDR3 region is CASSYASGNEQFF. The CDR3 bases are TGTGCCAGCAGTTACGCTAGCGGGAATGAGCAGTTCTTC.

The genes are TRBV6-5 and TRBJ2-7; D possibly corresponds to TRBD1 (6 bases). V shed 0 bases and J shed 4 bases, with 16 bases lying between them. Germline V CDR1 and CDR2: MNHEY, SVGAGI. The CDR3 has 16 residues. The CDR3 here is CASSYSVPTGPYEQYF. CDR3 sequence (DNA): TGTGCCAGCAGTTACTCCGTCCCCACAGGGCCTTACGAGCAGTACTTC.